The entry below gives a single TCR beta chain sequence along with its context. This clone was seen a few times. Its antigen is currently not known. Base qualities are not at hand, and no much larger clone is one base apart. According to the germline V gene, CDR1 reads LGHNA and CDR2 reads YSLEER. Cut back by 1 base and 6 bases, the V and J ends lie 3 bases apart. The CDR3 contains 12 residues, cysteine and phenylalanine counted. The sequence is cut down to CDR3 DNA, 36 bases in frame from base 1. These data are taken from a study of blood T cell repertoires in COVID-19 (dated by TCRdb to the early 2020s). Regarding the study in general: Samples covering the acute and convalescent phases of COVID-19 were provided by collaborators in the United States, Italy and Spain. The material from the prospective study consisted of cDNA or gDNA derived from T cells, B-cell-depleted T cells, or PBMCs. A freely available public database, intended as a resource for researchers studying the immune response to SARS-CoV-2, is where the repertoires were released. Where HLA class I and class II types were available, the types were taken from metadata supplied by the sample provider, not from assay-based typing. Sample metadata almost always included a de-identified subject ID, COVID-19 status, age in years and sex. The samples were drawn from the first 160 participants of the ongoing ImmuneRACE study and from some 1,300 subjects provided by 6 global collaborators. Deeply sampled blood TCRbeta repertoires from subjects exposed to, actively infected with, or recovered from COVID-19 were included in the dataset.

TCRbeta CDR3 regions were amplified from genomic DNA by means of the immunoSEQ Assay, a bias-controlled multiplex PCR. The study's processing was this. Within the assay, amplification of reference gene primers was used to estimate how many nucleated cells each sample contained. To quantify the absolute abundance of each unique TCRbeta CDR3 rearrangement, sequence reads were collapsed and filtered. For each sample, productive Simpson clonality was calculated as the square root of Simpson's diversity index across productive rearrangements. TCRdb mirrors the immuneACCESS table, restricted to in-frame sequences. Some clones are absent from its copies; in checked studies, under half trace to an unresolved V gene, and the reason for the others is unknown. For V, J and clone size, that table is used; D and trimming come from the DNA. For this sample the table gives under 300,000 clones, of which around 80% were detected only once. The ten largest clones add up to under 1.5% of the sample.

A second Seattle source provided samples from volunteer blood donors who had recovered from COVID-19. Whole blood was collected in K2EDTA tubes by collaborating institutions according to the institutions' own protocols. For TCRbeta analysis, collaborators shipped samples in one of three forms: frozen whole blood, isolated PBMCs, or DNA extracted from either of those sample types. The investigation overall reported the following: The amount of clinical and demographic metadata varied by source and participant and was provided uncurated.

The sequenced sample consisted of peripheral blood. The rearranged segments are TRBV4-3 and TRBJ2-2, with the D gene not clear enough to name. This clonotype originated in a woman aged 40 to 50 who had recovered from COVID-19. The CDR3 region reads CASSQVAGELFF. At the DNA level, the sequence is TGCGCCAGCAGCCAAGTAGCCGGGGAGCTGTTTTTT.